Listed below are T cell receptor beta chains from one sample, sequenced in a study of shared clonotypes between healthy human individuals. Method: immunoSEQ multiplex PCR; TCRdb's copy keeps in-frame clones and lacks some. The repertoire holds a few million clones, with 85% to 95% as singletons. Source material: naive CD4+ T cells sorted from blood. All receptors come from a man between 18 and 35 years old in good health. Both conserved end residues are part of each CDR3. The D gene is left open where the match is weak. Expanded clones are given a class, and other clones once, few, many or no size at all.

clone_size: NA; v_call: TRBV5-6; j_call: TRBJ1-1; d_call: TRBD1; cdr3_nt: TGTGCCAGCAGTTCTCCGGGACAGAGGTTAATGAACACTGAAGCTTTCTTT; cdr3_aa: CASSSPGQRLMNTEAFF
clone_size: NA; v_call: TRBV6-1; j_call: TRBJ2-3; d_call: TRBD1; cdr3_nt: TGTGCCAGCAGACTGACAGGGTCAGATACGCAGTATTTT; cdr3_aa: CASRLTGSDTQYF
clone_size: once; v_call: TRBV18; j_call: TRBJ2-3; d_call: NA; cdr3_nt: TGTGCCAGCTCTCCCCCTTCGGATACGCAGTATTTT; cdr3_aa: CASSPPSDTQYF
clone_size: once; v_call: TRBV7-2; j_call: TRBJ1-3; d_call: TRBD1; cdr3_nt: TGTGCCAGCAGCTTAGTCGGACAGGGGGTTGGAAACACCATATATTTT; cdr3_aa: CASSLVGQGVGNTIYF
clone_size: NA; v_call: TRBV4-3; j_call: TRBJ1-2; d_call: NA; cdr3_nt: TGCGCCAGCAGCCAAGCTGGAGGGTATGGCTACACCTTC; cdr3_aa: CASSQAGGYGYTF
clone_size: NA; v_call: TRBV7-2; j_call: TRBJ1-2; d_call: NA; cdr3_nt: TGTGCCAGCAGCCATAGGCAACAGAACTATGGCTACACCTTC; cdr3_aa: CASSHRQQNYGYTF
clone_size: NA; v_call: TRBV27; j_call: TRBJ1-2; d_call: TRBD1; cdr3_nt: TGTGCCAGCAGTCTTCAGACAGGGGTCGGGTATGGCTACACCTTC; cdr3_aa: CASSLQTGVGYGYTF
clone_size: NA; v_call: TRBV7-9; j_call: TRBJ1-3; d_call: TRBD1; cdr3_nt: TGTGCCAGCAGCCCCGGGACAGGGAAGGCTGGAAACACCATATATTTT; cdr3_aa: CASSPGTGKAGNTIYF
clone_size: NA; v_call: TRBV11-3; j_call: TRBJ1-1; d_call: NA; cdr3_nt: TGTGCCAGCAGCTTACACAGTAACACTGAAGCTTTCTTT; cdr3_aa: CASSLHSNTEAFF
clone_size: once; v_call: TRBV9; j_call: TRBJ2-3; d_call: NA; cdr3_nt: TGTGCCAGCAGCGTAGGTGGGACCCCCACAGATACGCAGTATTTT; cdr3_aa: CASSVGGTPTDTQYF
clone_size: NA; v_call: TRBV29-1; j_call: TRBJ2-4; d_call: TRBD2; cdr3_nt: TGCGCCGTTCGCCGGGTTGGGCTAGCGGGAGAGGGACCAAACATTCAGTACTTC; cdr3_aa: CAVRRVGLAGEGPNIQYF
clone_size: NA; v_call: TRBV6-5; j_call: TRBJ1-1; d_call: NA; cdr3_nt: TGTGCCAGCAGCCACAGGAACACTGAAGCTTTCTTT; cdr3_aa: CASSHRNTEAFF
clone_size: NA; v_call: TRBV19; j_call: TRBJ2-2; d_call: TRBD1; cdr3_nt: TGTGCCAGTAAAGAACAGGGGGCAAACACCGGGGAGCTGTTTTTT; cdr3_aa: CASKEQGANTGELFF
clone_size: NA; v_call: TRBV5-6; j_call: TRBJ2-3; d_call: TRBD1; cdr3_nt: TGTGCCAGCAGCTTGCGGGACAGGGGTTCAGATACGCAGTATTTT; cdr3_aa: CASSLRDRGSDTQYF
clone_size: NA; v_call: TRBV27; j_call: TRBJ2-7; d_call: NA; cdr3_nt: TGTGCCAGCAGTCCCCGAGGTGTGCGCCTGGGGCAGTACTTC; cdr3_aa: CASSPRGVRLGQYF
clone_size: NA; v_call: TRBV6-6; j_call: TRBJ1-5; d_call: TRBD1; cdr3_nt: TGTGCCAGCAGCCAGGGACAGTCTAACAATCAGCCCCAGCATTTT; cdr3_aa: CASSQGQSNNQPQHF
clone_size: NA; v_call: TRBV19; j_call: TRBJ1-5; d_call: NA; cdr3_nt: TGTGCCAGTAGTATAGTCCCAAAGACAGCGCCAGATACACTCTATAGCAATCAGCCCCAGCATTTT; cdr3_aa: CASSIVPKTAPDTLYSNQPQHF
clone_size: NA; v_call: TRBV5-6; j_call: TRBJ1-4; d_call: NA; cdr3_nt: TGTGCCAGCAGCTTCCAGGCAAATGAAAAACTGTTTTTT; cdr3_aa: CASSFQANEKLFF
clone_size: NA; v_call: TRBV5-1; j_call: TRBJ1-2; d_call: NA; cdr3_nt: TGCGCCAGCAGCCCCGGGACCGGGACCTATGGCTACACCTTC; cdr3_aa: CASSPGTGTYGYTF
clone_size: NA; v_call: TRBV9; j_call: TRBJ1-4; d_call: TRBD1; cdr3_nt: TGTGCCAGCGCGACAGGGCCGGCTAATGAAAAACTGTTTTTT; cdr3_aa: CASATGPANEKLFF
clone_size: NA; v_call: TRBV11-3; j_call: TRBJ2-5; d_call: TRBD1; cdr3_nt: TGTGCCAGCAGCGTAGACAGGGCCCAAGAGACCCAGTACTTC; cdr3_aa: CASSVDRAQETQYF
clone_size: NA; v_call: TRBV5-1; j_call: TRBJ2-5; d_call: TRBD2; cdr3_nt: TGCGCCAGCAGCTTAGGGACTAGCGGGAGGGCCGGTGAGACCCAGTACTTC; cdr3_aa: CASSLGTSGRAGETQYF